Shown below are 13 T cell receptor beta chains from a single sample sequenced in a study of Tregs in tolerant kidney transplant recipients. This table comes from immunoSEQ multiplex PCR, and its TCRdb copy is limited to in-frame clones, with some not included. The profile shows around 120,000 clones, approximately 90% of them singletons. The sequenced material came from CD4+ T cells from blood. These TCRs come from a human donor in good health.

The CDR3 is CASSYSIRRVNTEAFF. The DNA for the CDR3 is TGTGCCAGCAGTTACTCCATACGGCGCGTGAACACTGAAGCTTTCTTT. V usage is TRBV6-5 and J usage is TRBJ1-1; D unresolved. Looked up from germline, CDR1 is MNHEY and CDR2 is SVGAGI. The CDR3 is 16 residues long. V was pared by 0 bases and J by 0 bases, with 11 bases between.

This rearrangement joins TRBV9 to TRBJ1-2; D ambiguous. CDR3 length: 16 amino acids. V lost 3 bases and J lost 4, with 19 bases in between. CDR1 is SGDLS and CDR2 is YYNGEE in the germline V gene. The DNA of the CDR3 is TGTGCCAGCAGCGCCCGAAGCGTTGGGGTCCGCTATGGCTACACCTTC. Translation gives CASSARSVGVRYGYTF.

In nucleotides, the CDR3 is TGTGCCAGCAGTGAATCTGCAGGGGTAGTTGCAGATACGCAGTATTTT. Its translation: CASSESAGVVADTQYF. V usage is TRBV25-1 and J usage is TRBJ2-3; weak D call: TRBD1 (6 bases). This CDR3 spans 16 amino acids. CDR1 and CDR2 from the germline V gene are MGHDK and SYGVNS. The V and J ends lost 1 base and 4 bases respectively, with 15 bases between them.

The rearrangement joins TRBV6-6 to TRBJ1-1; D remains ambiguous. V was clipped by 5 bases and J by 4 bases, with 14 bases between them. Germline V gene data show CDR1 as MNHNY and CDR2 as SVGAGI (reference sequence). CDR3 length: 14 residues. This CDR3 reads CASSGLSGGTEAFF. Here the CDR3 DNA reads TGTGCCAGCAGTGGCCTTTCGGGAGGCACTGAAGCTTTCTTT.

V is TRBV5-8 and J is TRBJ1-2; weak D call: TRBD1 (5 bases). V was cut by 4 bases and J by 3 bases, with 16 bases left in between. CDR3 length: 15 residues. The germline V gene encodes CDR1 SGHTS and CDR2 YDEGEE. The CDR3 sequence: CASSLGEAAYYGYTF. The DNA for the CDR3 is TGTGCCAGCAGCCTGGGGGAGGCCGCATACTATGGCTACACCTTC.

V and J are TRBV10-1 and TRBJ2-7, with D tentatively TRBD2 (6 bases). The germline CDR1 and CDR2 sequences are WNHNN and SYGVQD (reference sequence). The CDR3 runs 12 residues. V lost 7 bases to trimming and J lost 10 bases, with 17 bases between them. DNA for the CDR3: TGCGCCAGCATGTCGAGGAGCGGGCCCCAGTACTTC. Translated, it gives CASMSRSGPQYF.

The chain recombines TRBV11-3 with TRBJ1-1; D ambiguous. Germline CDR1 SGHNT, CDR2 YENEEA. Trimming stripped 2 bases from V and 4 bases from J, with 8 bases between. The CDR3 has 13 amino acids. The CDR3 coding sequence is TGTGCCAGCAGCTTAATATCGGGCACTGAAGCTTTCTTT. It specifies CASSLISGTEAFF.

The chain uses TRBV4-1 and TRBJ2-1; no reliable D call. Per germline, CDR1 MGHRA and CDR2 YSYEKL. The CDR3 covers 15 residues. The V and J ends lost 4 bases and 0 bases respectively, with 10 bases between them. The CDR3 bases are TGCGCCAGCAGCCCGCTTTTGAGCTCCTACAATGAGCAGTTCTTC. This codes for CASSPLLSSYNEQFF.

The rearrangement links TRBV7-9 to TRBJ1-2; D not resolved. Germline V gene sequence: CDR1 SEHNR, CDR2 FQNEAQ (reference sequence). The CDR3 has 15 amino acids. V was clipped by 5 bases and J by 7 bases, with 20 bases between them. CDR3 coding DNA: TGTGCCAGCAGCGATAGGGAAGGACTCCCGGGTGGCTACACCTTC. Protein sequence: CASSDREGLPGGYTF.

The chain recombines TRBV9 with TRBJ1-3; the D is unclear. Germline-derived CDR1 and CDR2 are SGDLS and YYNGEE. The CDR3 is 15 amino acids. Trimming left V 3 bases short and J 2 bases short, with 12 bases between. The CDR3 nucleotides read TGTGCCAGCAGCGCCGACTTGGTCGCTGGAAACACCATATATTTT. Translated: CASSADLVAGNTIYF.

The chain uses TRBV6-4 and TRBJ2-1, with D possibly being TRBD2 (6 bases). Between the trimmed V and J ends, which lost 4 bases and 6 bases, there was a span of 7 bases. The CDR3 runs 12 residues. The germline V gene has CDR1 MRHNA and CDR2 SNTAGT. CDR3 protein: CASSGSGNEQFF. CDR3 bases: TGTGCCAGCAGTGGTAGCGGCAATGAGCAGTTCTTC.

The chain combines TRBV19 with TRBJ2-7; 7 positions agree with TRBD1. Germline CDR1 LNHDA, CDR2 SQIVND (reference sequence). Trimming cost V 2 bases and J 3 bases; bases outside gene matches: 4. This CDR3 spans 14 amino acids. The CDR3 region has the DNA TGTGCCAGTAGTATAACCGACAGGGTCTACGAGCAGTACTTC. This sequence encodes CASSITDRVYEQYF. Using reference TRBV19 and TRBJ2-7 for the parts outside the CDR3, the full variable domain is DGGITQSPKYLFRKEGQNVTLSCEQNLNHDAMYWYRQDPGQGLRLIYYSQIVNDFQKGDIAEGYSVSREKKESFPLTVTSAQKNPTAFYLCASSITDRVYEQYFGPGTRLTVT.

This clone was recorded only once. CDR3 bases: TGCGCCAGCAGCTTGGCCGGGTCGACAGCTCCCTACGAGCAGTACTTC. As protein: CASSLAGSTAPYEQYF. The chain combines TRBV5-1 with TRBJ2-7, with a tentative D call TRBD1 (5 bases). CDR3 size: 16 residues. Trimming removed 0 bases from V and 2 bases from J, with 15 bases in between. CDR1 SGHRS and CDR2 YFSETQ come from the germline V gene.